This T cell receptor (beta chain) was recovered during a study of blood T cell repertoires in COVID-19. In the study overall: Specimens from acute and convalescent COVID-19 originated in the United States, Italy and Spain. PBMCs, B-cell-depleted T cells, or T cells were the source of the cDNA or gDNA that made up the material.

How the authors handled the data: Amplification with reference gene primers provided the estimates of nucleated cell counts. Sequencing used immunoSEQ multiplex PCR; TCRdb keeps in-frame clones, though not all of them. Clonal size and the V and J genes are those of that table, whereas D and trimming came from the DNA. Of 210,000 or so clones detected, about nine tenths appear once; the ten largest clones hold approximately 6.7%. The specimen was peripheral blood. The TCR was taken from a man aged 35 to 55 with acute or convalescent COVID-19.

The CDR3 DNA sequence: TGCGCCAGCAGCCAAGATGGTGGACTCCCCGGGGATGAGCAGTTCTTC. It codes for CASSQDGGLPGDEQFF. The V call is TRBV4-3, the J call TRBJ2-1, with a tentative D call TRBD2 (5 bases). The CDR3 spans 16 residues. The V end lost 0 bases, the J end lost 8 bases, and 17 bases lay between the germline ends. Germline CDR1 is LGHNA and CDR2 is YSLEER.